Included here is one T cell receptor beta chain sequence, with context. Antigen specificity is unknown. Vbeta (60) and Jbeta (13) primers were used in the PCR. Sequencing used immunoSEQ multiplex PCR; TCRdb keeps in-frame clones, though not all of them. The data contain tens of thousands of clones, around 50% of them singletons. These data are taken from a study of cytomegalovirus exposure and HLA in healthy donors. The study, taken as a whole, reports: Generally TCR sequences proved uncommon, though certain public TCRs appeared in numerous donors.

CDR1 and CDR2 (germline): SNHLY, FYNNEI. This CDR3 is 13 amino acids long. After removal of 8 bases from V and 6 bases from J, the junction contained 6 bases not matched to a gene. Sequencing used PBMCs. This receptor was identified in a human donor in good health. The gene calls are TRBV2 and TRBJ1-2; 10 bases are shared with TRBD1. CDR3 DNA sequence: TGTGCCAGCGACCCCGGGACAGGGGATGGCTACACCTTC. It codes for CASDPGTGDGYTF.